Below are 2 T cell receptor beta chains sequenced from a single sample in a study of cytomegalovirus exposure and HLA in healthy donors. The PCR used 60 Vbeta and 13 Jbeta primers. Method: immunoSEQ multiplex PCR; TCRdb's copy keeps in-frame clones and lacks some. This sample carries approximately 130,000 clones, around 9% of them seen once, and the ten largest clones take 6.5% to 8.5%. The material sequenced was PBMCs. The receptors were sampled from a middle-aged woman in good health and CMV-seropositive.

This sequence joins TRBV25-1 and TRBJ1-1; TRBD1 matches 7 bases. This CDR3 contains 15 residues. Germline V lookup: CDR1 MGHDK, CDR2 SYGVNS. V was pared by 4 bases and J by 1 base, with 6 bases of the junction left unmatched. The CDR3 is CASSVTGTANTEAFF. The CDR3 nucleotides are TGTGCCAGCAGTGTAACCGGGACAGCGAACACTGAAGCTTTCTTT.

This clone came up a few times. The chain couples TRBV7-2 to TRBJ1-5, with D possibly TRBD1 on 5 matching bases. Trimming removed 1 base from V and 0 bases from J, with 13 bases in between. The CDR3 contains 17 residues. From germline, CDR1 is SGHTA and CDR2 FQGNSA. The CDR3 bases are TGTGCCAGCAGCTTAGAGGGCCCGGGGGGTAGCAATCAGCCCCAGCATTTT. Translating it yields CASSLEGPGGSNQPQHF.